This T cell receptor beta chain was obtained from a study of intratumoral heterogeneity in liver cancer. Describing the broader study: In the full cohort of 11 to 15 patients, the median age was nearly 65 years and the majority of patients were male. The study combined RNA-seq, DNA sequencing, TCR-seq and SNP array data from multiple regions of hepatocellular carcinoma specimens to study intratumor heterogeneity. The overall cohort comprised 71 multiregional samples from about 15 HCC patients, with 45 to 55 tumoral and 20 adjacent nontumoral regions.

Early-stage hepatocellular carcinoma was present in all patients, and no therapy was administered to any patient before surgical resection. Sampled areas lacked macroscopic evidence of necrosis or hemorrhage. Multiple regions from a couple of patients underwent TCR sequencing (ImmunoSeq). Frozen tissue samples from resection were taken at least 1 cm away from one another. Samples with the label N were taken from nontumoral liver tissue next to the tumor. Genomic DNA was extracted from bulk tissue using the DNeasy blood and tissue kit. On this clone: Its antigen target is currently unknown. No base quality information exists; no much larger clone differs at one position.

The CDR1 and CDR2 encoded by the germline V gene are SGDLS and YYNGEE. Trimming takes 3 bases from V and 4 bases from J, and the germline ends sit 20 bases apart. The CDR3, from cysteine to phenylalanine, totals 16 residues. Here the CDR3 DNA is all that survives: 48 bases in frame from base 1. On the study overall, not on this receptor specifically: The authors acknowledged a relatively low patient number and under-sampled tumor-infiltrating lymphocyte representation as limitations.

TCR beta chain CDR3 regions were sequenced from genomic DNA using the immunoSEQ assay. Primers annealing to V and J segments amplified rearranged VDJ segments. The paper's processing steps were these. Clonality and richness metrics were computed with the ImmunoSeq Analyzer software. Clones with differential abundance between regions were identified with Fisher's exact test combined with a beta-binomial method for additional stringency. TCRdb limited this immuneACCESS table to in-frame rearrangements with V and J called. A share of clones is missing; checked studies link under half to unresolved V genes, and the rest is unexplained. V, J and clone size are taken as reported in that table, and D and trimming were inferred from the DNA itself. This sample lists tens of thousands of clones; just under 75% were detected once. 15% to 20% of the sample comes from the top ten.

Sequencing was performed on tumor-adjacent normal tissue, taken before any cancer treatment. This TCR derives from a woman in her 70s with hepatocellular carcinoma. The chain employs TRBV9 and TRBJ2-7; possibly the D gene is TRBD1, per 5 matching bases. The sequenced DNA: TGTGCCAGCAGCGGAGGCTTCGGCCAGGGCCTATACGAGCAGTACTTC. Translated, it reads CASSGGFGQGLYEQYF.